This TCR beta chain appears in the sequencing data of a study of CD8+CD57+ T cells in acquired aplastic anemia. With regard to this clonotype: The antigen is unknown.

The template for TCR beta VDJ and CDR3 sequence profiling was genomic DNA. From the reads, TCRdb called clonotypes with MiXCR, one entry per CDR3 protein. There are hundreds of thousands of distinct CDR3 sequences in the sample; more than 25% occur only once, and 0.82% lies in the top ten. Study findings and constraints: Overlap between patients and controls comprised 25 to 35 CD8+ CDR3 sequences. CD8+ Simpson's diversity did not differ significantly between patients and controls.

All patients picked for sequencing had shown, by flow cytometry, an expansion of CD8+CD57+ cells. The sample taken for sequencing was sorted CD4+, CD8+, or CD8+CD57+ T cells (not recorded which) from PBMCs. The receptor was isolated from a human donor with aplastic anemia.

DNA of the CDR3: TGTGCCAGCAGCGTAGGGACTCTCAGGAATGAGCAGTTCTTC. This sequence encodes CASSVGTLRNEQFF. The V and J genes are TRBV2 and TRBJ2-1; tentative D call: TRBD2 (6 bases). Trimming cost V 6 bases and J 7 bases, with 16 bases left between them. The CDR3 length is 14 residues. Germline lookup yields CDR1 SNHLY and CDR2 FYNNEI. Based on the CDR3 plus reference TRBV2 and TRBJ2-1, the full variable domain is EPEVTQTPSHQVTQMGQEVILRCVPISNHLYFYWYRQILGQKVEFLVSFYNNEISEKSEIFDDQFSVERPDGSNFTLKIRSTKLEDSAMYFCASSVGTLRNEQFFGPGTRLTVL.